A selection of T cell receptor beta chains follows, all from one sample in a study of blood T cell repertoires in COVID-19. Assay: immunoSEQ multiplex PCR; the TCRdb copy retains only in-frame clones and omits some. The sample holds some 200,000 clones, around four fifths seen once. The sequencing sample was made of peripheral blood. The receptor set was obtained from a woman older than 75 with COVID-19, enrolled during active disease. The CDR3 runs from the conserved cysteine through the conserved F or W. D genes are given only for firm matches. Only part of the rows carry a size: once, few, many, or a class if the clone is expanded.

v_call	d_call	j_call	cdr3_length	clone_size	cdr3_nt	cdr3_aa
TRBV7-2	-	TRBJ2-7	14	-	TGTGCCAGCAGCTTGAGTCTAGCGAGGTACGAGCAGTACTTC	CASSLSLARYEQYF
TRBV4-1	TRBD2	TRBJ2-3	15	-	TGCGCCAGCAGCCTTAGCGGGGGGGGTTGGGATACGCAGTATTTT	CASSLSGGGWDTQYF
TRBV27	TRBD2	TRBJ2-1	16	-	TGTGCCAGCAGTTTATTAAGCAGCGGGGGGCGAGATGAGCAGTTCTTC	CASSLLSSGGRDEQFF
TRBV28	-	TRBJ2-7	13	-	TGTGCCAGCACCACGGGATTAATTTACGAGCAGTACTTC	CASTTGLIYEQYF
TRBV3-1/TRBV3-2	TRBD2	TRBJ2-2	15	-	TGTGCCAGCCGAACGGGGGGGGCGAACACCGGGGAGCTGTTTTTT	CASRTGGANTGELFF
TRBV7-8	TRBD2	TRBJ2-6	17	-	TGTGCCAGCAGCCCGGGGGGGGATTCGTACGGGGCCAACGTCCTGACTTTC	CASSPGGDSYGANVLTF
TRBV7-8	TRBD1	TRBJ1-1	14	once	TGTGCCAGCAGCGTACAGGGGGCGAACACTGAAGCTTTCTTT	CASSVQGANTEAFF
TRBV24-1	-	TRBJ2-1	13	-	TGTGCCACCAGCCGGAGAGGGGGTAATGAGCAGTTCTTC	CATSRRGGNEQFF
TRBV6-6	-	TRBJ1-2	14	-	TGTGCCAGCAGTACCATACAGGGAACCTATGGCTACACCTTC	CASSTIQGTYGYTF
TRBV18	TRBD1	TRBJ1-5	16	-	TGTGCCAGCTCACCAGGGACAGGGGGGAGCAATCAGCCTCAGCATTTT	CASSPGTGGSNQPQHF
TRBV13	-	TRBJ2-5	13	-	TGTGCCAGCAGCTTAGGACTAAGCGAGACCCAGTACTTC	CASSLGLSETQYF
TRBV2	TRBD1	TRBJ1-3	15	-	TGTGCCAGCAGCGGACAGGGGGGCTCTGGAAACACCATATATTTT	CASSGQGGSGNTIYF
TRBV5-1	-	TRBJ1-4	14	once	TGCGCCAGCAGCTTCCGGGCAACTAATGAAAAACTGTTTTTT	CASSFRATNEKLFF
TRBV6-4	-	TRBJ1-1	13	-	TGTGCCAGCAGTGAAGACAACGACCGAGAAGCTTTCTTT	CASSEDNDREAFF
TRBV4-1	TRBD1	TRBJ1-2	16	few	TGCGCCAGCAGCCAAGGAGGGACAGGGTATATCTATGGCTACACCTTC	CASSQGGTGYIYGYTF
TRBV3-1/TRBV3-2	-	TRBJ1-1	13	-	TGTGCCAGCAGCAGGGTTCGGGGCACTGAAGCTTTCTTT	CASSRVRGTEAFF
TRBV3-1/TRBV3-2	-	TRBJ1-5	14	-	TGTGCCAGCAGCTCGGGATTACAGTTTCAGCCCCAGCATTTT	CASSSGLQFQPQHF
TRBV5-5	-	TRBJ1-5	13	-	TGTGCCAGCAGCCCTGGGGGGAATCAGCCCCAGCATTTT	CASSPGGNQPQHF
TRBV27	TRBD1	TRBJ2-2	18	-	TGTGCCAGCAGTTTATCCGCCAGGACAGGGAGGAACACCGGGGAGCTGTTTTTT	CASSLSARTGRNTGELFF
TRBV5-5	TRBD2	TRBJ2-3	15	-	TGTGCCAGCAGTTTTGTGCGGGGGGCCACAGATACGCAGTATTTT	CASSFVRGATDTQYF
TRBV19	-	TRBJ1-1	15	-	TGTGCCAGTAGTAGTAACAGGGTGGGGGAGACTGAAGCTTTCTTT	CASSSNRVGETEAFF
TRBV18	-	TRBJ2-1	11	-	TGTGCCAGCCTGAGGGAGGATGAGCAGTTCTTC	CASLREDEQFF
TRBV2	TRBD1	TRBJ1-1	15	-	TGTGCCAGTAAGGGGGGGGACAGGGGTGCCACTGAAGCTTTCTTT	CASKGGDRGATEAFF
TRBV3-1/TRBV3-2	-	TRBJ1-1	14	-	TGTGCCAGCAGCCCTCGGGAGGGGAACACTGAAGCTTTCTTT	CASSPREGNTEAFF
TRBV3-1/TRBV3-2	-	TRBJ2-7	13	once	TGTGCCAGCAGCCCCGGGACTCCCGTCCAGCAGTACTTC	CASSPGTPVQQYF
TRBV6-2/TRBV6-3	TRBD1	TRBJ2-1	15	-	TGTGCCAGCAGTCGCGGACAGGGGGCCTACAATGAGCAGTTCTTC	CASSRGQGAYNEQFF
TRBV2	TRBD1	TRBJ1-3	16	few	TGTGCCAGCAACGAACAGGGGTCCAACTCTGGAAACACCATATATTTT	CASNEQGSNSGNTIYF
TRBV3-1/TRBV3-2	-	TRBJ1-2	15	-	TGTGCCAGCAGCCAAGAGCCCGGAGTTAAAAATGGCTACACCTTC	CASSQEPGVKNGYTF
TRBV7-2	-	TRBJ1-1	13	-	TGTGCCAGCAGCTTGACGGGGGGCACTGAAGCTTTCTTT	CASSLTGGTEAFF
TRBV6-5	-	TRBJ2-2	15	few	TGTGCCAGCCAACCCCGGGTCCTGAACACCGGGGAGCTGTTTTTT	CASQPRVLNTGELFF
TRBV6-5	-	TRBJ1-1	15	-	TGTGCCAGCAGCTCCCGGGGGGGAGGCAACACTGAAGCTTTCTTT	CASSSRGGGNTEAFF
TRBV5-1	-	TRBJ2-7	14	once	TGCGCCAGCAGCTTGGGAGGGAAAATCGACGAGCAGTACTTC	CASSLGGKIDEQYF
TRBV28	-	TRBJ2-5	14	-	TGTGCCAGCAGTTTAGGGCAGGGCGTGGAGACCCAGTACTTC	CASSLGQGVETQYF
TRBV28	-	TRBJ1-1	14	-	TGTGCCAGCAGTGGCCAGGGGTGGAACACTGAAGCTTTCTTT	CASSGQGWNTEAFF
TRBV10-3	TRBD1	TRBJ2-5	13	-	TGTGCCATCAGTTGGACAGGGCAAGAGACCCAGTACTTC	CAISWTGQETQYF
TRBV4-1	TRBD2	TRBJ2-2	19	-	TGCGCCAGCAGCCAAGATACTTCTAGCGGGGGGCCGAACACCGGGGAGCTGTTTTTT	CASSQDTSSGGPNTGELFF
TRBV28	-	TRBJ1-2	14	-	TGTGCCAGCAGTCCCGGACAGTCCGTGGGAGGCTACACCTTC	CASSPGQSVGGYTF
TRBV27	TRBD1	TRBJ1-4	14	-	TGTGCCAGCAGTCTGGGACAGGGCCCCGAAAAACTGTTTTTT	CASSLGQGPEKLFF
TRBV11-2	-	TRBJ1-6	14	-	TGTGCCAGCAAGACAGCGACCTATAATTCACCCCTCCACTTT	CASKTATYNSPLHF
TRBV3-1/TRBV3-2	-	TRBJ2-2	15	-	TGTGCCAGCAGCCCCATAGGGGCTGGGACCGGGGAGCTGTTTTTT	CASSPIGAGTGELFF
TRBV7-2	-	TRBJ1-1	14	-	TGTGCCAGCAGCTTAACCAGGGGAGACACTGAAGCTTTCTTT	CASSLTRGDTEAFF
TRBV2	-	TRBJ1-2	11	-	TGTGCCGGGTACGGGAGGGGTGGCTACACCTTC	CAGYGRGGYTF
TRBV7-2	-	TRBJ1-5	15	few	TGTGCCAGCAGCTTAGACCCGAGTCGGGATCAGCCCCAGCATTTT	CASSLDPSRDQPQHF
TRBV11-3	-	TRBJ1-6	15	-	TGTGCCAGCAGCTTCGATGGAGGCGCAGATTCACCCCTCCACTTT	CASSFDGGADSPLHF
TRBV11-2	TRBD1	TRBJ1-3	17	-	TGTGCCAGCAGCTTAGGGACAGGGTACAGCTCTGGAAACACCATATATTTT	CASSLGTGYSSGNTIYF
TRBV18	TRBD1	TRBJ1-4	14	-	TGTGCCAGCTCCACACAGGGGGGGAAAGAAAAACTGTTTTTT	CASSTQGGKEKLFF
TRBV7-2	TRBD1	TRBJ1-4	16	few	TGTGCCAGCAGCTTAGCGCTTACAGGGGGGAATGAAAAACTGTTTTTT	CASSLALTGGNEKLFF
TRBV10-3	-	TRBJ1-1	13	few	TGTGCCGGTCGCGGGGCTTATCGCACTGAAGCTTTCTTT	CAGRGAYRTEAFF
TRBV18	TRBD2	TRBJ2-1	16	-	TGTGCCAGCTCGCGACTAGCGGGGGTCCCCTACAATGAGCAGTTCTTC	CASSRLAGVPYNEQFF
TRBV28	TRBD2	TRBJ2-1	15	-	TGTGCCAGCAGTTTACCACTAGCGGGGGGAAATGAGCAGTTCTTC	CASSLPLAGGNEQFF
TRBV6-6	-	TRBJ2-7	14	-	TGTGCCAGCAGTTACTCGGGCAGCTCCTACGAGCAGTACTTC	CASSYSGSSYEQYF
TRBV9	-	TRBJ2-1	16	-	TGTGCCAGCAGCGTAGACCCAGGAGGGGCACGCAATGAGCAGTTCTTC	CASSVDPGGARNEQFF
TRBV18	-	TRBJ2-7	13	-	TGTGCCACCTCTACCGCTAGCTCCTACGAGCAGTACTTC	CATSTASSYEQYF
TRBV28	-	TRBJ1-5	14	-	TGTGCCAGCAGGATCGACAGTCCAAATCAGCCCCAGCATTTT	CASRIDSPNQPQHF